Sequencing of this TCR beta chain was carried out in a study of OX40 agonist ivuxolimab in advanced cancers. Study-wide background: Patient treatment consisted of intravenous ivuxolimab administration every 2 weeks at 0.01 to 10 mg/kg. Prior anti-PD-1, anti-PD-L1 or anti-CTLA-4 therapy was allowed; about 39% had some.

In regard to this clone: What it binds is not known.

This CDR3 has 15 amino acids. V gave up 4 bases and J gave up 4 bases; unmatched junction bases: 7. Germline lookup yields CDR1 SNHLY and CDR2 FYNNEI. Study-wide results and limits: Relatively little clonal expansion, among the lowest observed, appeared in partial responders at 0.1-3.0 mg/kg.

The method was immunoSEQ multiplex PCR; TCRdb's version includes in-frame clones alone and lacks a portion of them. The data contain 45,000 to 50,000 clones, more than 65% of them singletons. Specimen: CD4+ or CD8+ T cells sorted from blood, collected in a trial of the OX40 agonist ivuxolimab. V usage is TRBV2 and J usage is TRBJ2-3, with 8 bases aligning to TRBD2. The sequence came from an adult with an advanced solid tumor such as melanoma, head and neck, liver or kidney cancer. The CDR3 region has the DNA TGTGCCAGCAGTGGCCCGGGCGGGGGGTCAGATACGCAGTATTTT. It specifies CASSGPGGGSDTQYF.